The 17 T cell receptor beta chains presented below share a single source sample, sequenced in a study of shared clonotypes between healthy human individuals. Measured with immunoSEQ multiplex PCR; TCRdb has only the in-frame clones, and not every one. The sample holds about 2.3 million clones; 93% are singletons and the top ten take 0.35% to 0.5%. The sequenced sample was naive CD4+ T cells from PBMCs. The sample's subset: CD45RA+ positively selected. These receptors came from a man between 18 and 29 years old in good health. Some clones in this sample may be carry-over from other donors' samples.

The chain combines TRBV7-2 with TRBJ1-4; D remains ambiguous. The ends were cut back, 1 base at V and 4 bases at J, with 7 bases in the middle. The CDR3 extends over 14 amino acids. Germline assignment: CDR1 SGHTA and CDR2 FQGNSA. The DNA for the CDR3 is TGTGCCAGCAGCTTAGGGGCACGTAATGAAAAACTGTTTTTT. It specifies CASSLGARNEKLFF.

About this clone: The sample has other DNA sequences that encode this CDR3 too. The genes are TRBV10-3 and TRBJ2-5; D remains unclear. The CDR3 extends over 11 amino acids. The V gene's germline CDR1 is ENHRY and CDR2 SYGVKD. Trimming stripped 4 bases from V and 4 bases from J, with 4 bases between. The chain's CDR3 is CAISVGETQYF. CDR3 in DNA: TGTGCCATCAGTGTAGGAGAGACCCAGTACTTC.

This clone was counted a few times. DNA of the CDR3: TGTGCCAGCAGTGTCAGAACTTCAACCTACGAGCAGTACTTC. Protein sequence: CASSVRTSTYEQYF. The rearrangement uses TRBV28 and TRBJ2-7; no firm D call. The germline V gene encodes CDR1 MDHEN and CDR2 SYDVKM. The CDR3 loop spans 14 amino acids. The V end lost 5 bases, the J end lost 2 bases, and 13 bases lay between the germline ends.

This chain uses TRBV6-5 with TRBJ1-1; 12 nucleotides match TRBD1. This CDR3 is built from 16 residues. Germline V gene data show CDR1 as MNHEY and CDR2 as SVGAGI. Losses at the gene ends were 0 bases for V and 5 bases for J; bases not matched to a gene: 4. This CDR3 reads CASSYSGTGGVTEAFF. The CDR3 bases are TGTGCCAGCAGTTACTCCGGGACAGGGGGCGTAACTGAAGCTTTCTTT.

The sample holds one count of this clone. The chain joins TRBV5-1 to TRBJ2-1, with 7 bases that match TRBD2. J gave up 1 base and V 4 bases, and 5 bases lay outside the gene matches. The CDR3 extends over 15 amino acids. From germline, CDR1 is SGHRS and CDR2 YFSETQ. CDR3 sequence (DNA): TGCGCCAGCAGCCAGGCTAGCGGTTCCTACAATGAGCAGTTCTTC. This gives the protein CASSQASGSYNEQFF.

The rearrangement joins TRBV10-2 to TRBJ1-4; tentatively, D is TRBD1 (5 bases). V shed 6 bases and J shed 6 bases, with 17 bases lying between them. This CDR3 region has 15 residues. In germline, CDR1 is WSHSY, CDR2 SAAADI. CDR3 in DNA: TGCGCCAGCAGCGGAAAAACAGGAGACGATGAAAAACTGTTTTTT. Its translation: CASSGKTGDDEKLFF.

This clone was found once. J is TRBJ2-5 and V is TRBV7-3; the D call may be TRBD1 or TRBD2 (5 bases each). The V end was cut by 5 bases, the J end by 5 bases, with 15 bases between. The CDR3 sequence is 14 residues long. Germline V gene sequence: CDR1 SGHTA, CDR2 FQGTGA. The CDR3 DNA reads TGTGCCAGCAGCCTGGGACCCCGCTCGGAGACCCAGTACTTC. This gives the protein CASSLGPRSETQYF.

The gene calls are TRBV7-9 and TRBJ2-2; maybe TRBD2 (7 bases). This CDR3 contains 15 residues. Trimming took off 5 bases at V and 4 bases at J, with 14 bases between the two ends. Looked up from germline, CDR1 is SEHNR and CDR2 is FQNEAQ (reference sequence). The CDR3 reads CASSPTRGGTGELFF. In DNA form, the CDR3 reads TGTGCCAGCAGCCCTACGAGGGGGGGCACCGGGGAGCTGTTTTTT.

The rearrangement joins TRBV11-2 to TRBJ2-7; 10 bases are shared with TRBD1. After removal of 4 bases from V and 3 bases from J, the junction contained 12 bases not matched to a gene. Per the germline V gene, CDR1 is SGHAT and CDR2 is FQNNGV. The CDR3 is made up of 17 amino acids. The DNA of the CDR3 is TGTGCCAGCAGCTCCCTCGCGGGGACAGGGGTTCTCTACGAGCAGTACTTC. The encoded protein is CASSSLAGTGVLYEQYF.

This chain joins TRBV19 and TRBJ2-7; D is uncertain. This CDR3 has 14 residues. In germline, CDR1 is LNHDA, CDR2 SQIVND (reference sequence). The V end lost 10 bases, the J end lost 2 bases, and 18 bases lay between the germline ends. The CDR3 here is CATATTGITYEQYF. DNA for the CDR3: TGTGCCACCGCGACCACGGGCATTACCTACGAGCAGTACTTC.

This sequence joins TRBV5-1 and TRBJ2-5, with 7 bases aligning to TRBD1. Germline V lookup: CDR1 SGHRS, CDR2 YFSETQ. CDR3 length equals 16 residues. V shed 0 bases, J shed 5 bases, and the junction held 10 bases outside the gene matches. The CDR3 loop reads CASSLVTGASAETQYF. The CDR3 DNA is TGCGCCAGCAGCTTGGTAACAGGGGCGAGTGCGGAGACCCAGTACTTC.

Points on this clone: The same CDR3 also results from other DNA sequences found in this sample. The chain recombines TRBV5-1 with TRBJ2-7; D gene uncertain. V lost 0 bases to trimming and J lost 0 bases, with 10 bases between them. The CDR3 covers 15 residues. Per germline, CDR1 SGHRS and CDR2 YFSETQ. The CDR3 DNA sequence: TGCGCCAGCAGCTTGGGCCGGACGAGCTCCTACGAGCAGTACTTC. Translation: CASSLGRTSSYEQYF.

The chain links TRBV11-2 to TRBJ2-7; 11 bases line up with TRBD2. Per germline, CDR1 SGHAT and CDR2 FQNNGV. The ends lost 4 bases at V and 6 bases at J; junction bases unmatched: 5. The CDR3 has 14 amino acids. CDR3 in DNA: TGTGCCAGCAGCTCACTAGCGGGAGAAGGCGAGCAGTACTTC. Its translation is CASSSLAGEGEQYF.

The genes are TRBV30 and TRBJ1-5; 10 nucleotides align to TRBD1. Germline CDR1 is GTSNPN and CDR2 is SVGIG (reference sequence). The CDR3 contains 15 residues. V lost 8 bases, J lost 5 bases, and 12 bases stayed unmatched. The CDR3 is CAPSDVGQGYQPQHF. The CDR3 DNA sequence: TGTGCCCCTTCCGACGTGGGACAGGGGTATCAGCCCCAGCATTTT. Looking up the rest from reference TRBV30 and TRBJ1-5 gives the full variable domain: SQTIHQWPATLVQPVGSPLSLECTVEGTSNPNLYWYRQAAGRGLQLLFYSVGIGQISSEVPQNLSASRPQDRQFILSSKKLLLSDSGFYLCAPSDVGQGYQPQHFGDGTRLSIL.

The J gene is TRBJ1-2, the V gene TRBV7-8; D not certain. CDR1 is SGHVS and CDR2 is FQNEAQ in the germline V gene. The CDR3 covers 14 residues. Deletions cut 1 base from V and 4 bases from J, with 10 bases between. This CDR3 reads CASSLEPSFYGYTF. As DNA, the CDR3 is TGTGCCAGCAGCTTAGAGCCGAGCTTCTATGGCTACACCTTC. Drawing the rest from reference TRBV7-8 and TRBJ1-2, the complete variable domain is GAGVSQSPRYKVAKRGQDVALRCDPISGHVSLFWYQQALGQGPEFLTYFQNEAQLDKSGLPSDRFFAERPEGSVSTLKIQRTQQEDSAVYLCASSLEPSFYGYTFGSGTRLTVV.

In its sample, this clone was seen once. This chain joins TRBV10-3 and TRBJ1-1; possibly TRBD1 for D (5 bases). Germline values: CDR1 ENHRY, CDR2 SYGVKD. The CDR3 totals 16 residues. V was trimmed by 2 bases and J by 0 bases, leaving 13 bases between them. The CDR3 here is CAISEIIVGVNTEAFF. The CDR3, as DNA: TGTGCCATCAGTGAGATTATTGTGGGGGTGAACACTGAAGCTTTCTTT.

This clone was seen a single time. The rearrangement links TRBV28 to TRBJ1-2, with TRBD1 identical over 9 bases. V shed 6 bases and J 7 bases; nucleotides not matched to a gene: 12. The CDR3 contains 15 residues. Per the germline V gene, CDR1 is MDHEN and CDR2 is SYDVKM. CDR3 bases: TGTGCCAGCAGAAGTACTACAGGGGGCGCCGGTGGCTACACCTTC. It translates to CASRSTTGGAGGYTF.